Listed here are 5 T cell receptor beta chains from one sample, sequenced in a study of T cell repertoires in cytomegalovirus infection. TCRdb called the reads again in MiXCR, with one record for every CDR3 protein. The table includes roughly 250,000 distinct CDR3 sequences, roughly an eighth detected once. Sequencing input: PBMCs. The origin of the receptors is a human donor in good health (CMV status not recorded). Some clones in this sample may be carry-over from other donors' samples.

This clonotype was counted only a few times. The chain uses TRBV3-1 and TRBJ1-2, with D perhaps TRBD1 (5 bases). This CDR3 is built from 13 residues. V was trimmed by 1 base and J by 7 bases, leaving 10 bases between them. The germline CDR1 and CDR2 sequences are LGHDT and YNNKEL (reference sequence). In DNA, the CDR3 is TGTGCCAGCAGCCAAGCCTCTAGGGGTGGCTACACCTTC. Protein sequence: CASSQASRGGYTF.

V is TRBV19 and J is TRBJ2-1, with a possible D match to TRBD2 (5 bases). Trimming took off 6 bases at V and 7 bases at J, with 13 bases between the two ends. The CDR3 is 13 residues long. Germline V CDR1 and CDR2: LNHDA, SQIVND (reference sequence). CDR3 amino acids: CASSPGPGNEQFF. CDR3 nucleotides: TGTGCCAGTAGCCCGGGTCCGGGGAATGAGCAGTTCTTC.

The chain joins TRBV20-1 to TRBJ1-5; a possible D gene is TRBD1 (5 bases). Germline V lookup: CDR1 DFQATT, CDR2 SNEGSKA (reference sequence). Trimming removed 3 bases at V and 7 bases at J, with 19 bases between. This CDR3 contains 15 residues. The CDR3 loop reads CSARRAGRMDQPQHF. In DNA form, the CDR3 reads TGCAGTGCTAGGAGGGCAGGGAGAATGGACCAGCCCCAGCATTTT.

This clonotype has ten or more counts. The V gene is TRBV12-3 or TRBV12-4, the J gene TRBJ2-1, with 8 bases aligning to TRBD2. The CDR3 has 13 residues. V gave up 6 bases and J gave up 9 bases; unmatched junction bases: 7. The CDR3 loop reads CASRYGTRPEQFF. The CDR3 nucleotides are TGTGCCAGCAGGTATGGGACTAGACCTGAGCAGTTCTTC.

This clonotype was counted many times. This chain connects TRBV11-1 to TRBJ2-5; D gene ambiguous. Trimming left V 1 base short and J 5 bases short, with 14 bases between. The CDR3 runs 15 residues. CDR1 is SGHAT and CDR2 is FQDESV in the germline V gene (reference sequence). CDR3 sequence: CASSLVGAREETQYF. CDR3 in DNA: TGTGCCAGCAGCTTAGTGGGCGCCCGAGAGGAGACCCAGTACTTC.